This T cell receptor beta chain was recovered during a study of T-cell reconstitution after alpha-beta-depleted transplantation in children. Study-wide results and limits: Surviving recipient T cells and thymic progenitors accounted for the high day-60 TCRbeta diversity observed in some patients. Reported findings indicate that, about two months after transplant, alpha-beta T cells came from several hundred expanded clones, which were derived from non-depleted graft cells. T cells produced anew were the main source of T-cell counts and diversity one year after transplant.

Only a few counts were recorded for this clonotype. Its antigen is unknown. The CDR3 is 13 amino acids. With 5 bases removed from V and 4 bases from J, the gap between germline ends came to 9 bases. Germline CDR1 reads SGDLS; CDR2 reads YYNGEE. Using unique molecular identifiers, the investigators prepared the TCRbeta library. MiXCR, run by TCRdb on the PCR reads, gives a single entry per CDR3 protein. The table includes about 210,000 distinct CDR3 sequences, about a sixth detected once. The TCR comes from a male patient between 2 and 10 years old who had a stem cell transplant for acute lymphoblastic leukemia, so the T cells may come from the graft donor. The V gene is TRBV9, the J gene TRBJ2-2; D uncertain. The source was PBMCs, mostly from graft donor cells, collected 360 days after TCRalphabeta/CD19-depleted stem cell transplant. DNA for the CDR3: TGTGCCAGCAGAGGGATCCTCACCGGGGAGCTGTTTTTT. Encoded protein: CASRGILTGELFF.